A single sample gave rise to the 27 T cell receptor beta chains below, sequenced in a study of cytomegalovirus exposure and HLA in healthy donors. The PCR contained 60 Vbeta and 13 Jbeta primers. The assay was immunoSEQ multiplex PCR, and TCRdb's table has in-frame clones only and misses some. In the table there are under 150,000 clones, about 81% of which are singletons. Sequencing was carried out using PBMCs. The receptor source for this set is a woman aged 40 to 50 in good health and CMV-seropositive.

This chain connects TRBV11-2 to TRBJ2-5, with TRBD2 identical over 14 bases. This CDR3 is built from 15 residues. Germline V gene sequence: CDR1 SGHAT, CDR2 FQNNGV. J gave up 4 bases and V 5 bases, and 3 bases lay outside the gene matches. This chain's CDR3 is CASSPGTSGRETQYF. In DNA, the CDR3 is TGTGCCAGCAGCCCCGGGACTAGCGGGAGAGAGACCCAGTACTTC.

The gene calls are TRBV30 and TRBJ2-5; D is perhaps TRBD2 (5 bases). The V end was cut by 0 bases, the J end by 1 base, with 9 bases between. The length of the CDR3 is 14 residues. The germline V gene encodes CDR1 GTSNPN and CDR2 SVGIG (reference sequence). CDR3 sequence: CAWSVGGLQETQYF. The DNA of the CDR3 is TGTGCCTGGAGTGTCGGTGGACTCCAAGAGACCCAGTACTTC. Together with reference TRBV30 and TRBJ2-5, the CDR3 gives the full variable domain: SQTIHQWPATLVQPVGSPLSLECTVEGTSNPNLYWYRQAAGRGLQLLFYSVGIGQISSEVPQNLSASRPQDRQFILSSKKLLLSDSGFYLCAWSVGGLQETQYFGPGTRLLVL.

The chain couples TRBV5-1 to TRBJ1-2; TRBD1 agrees at 11 bases. Germline V CDR1 and CDR2: SGHRS, YFSETQ. Germline trimming cut 4 bases from V and 7 bases from J; bases unmatched to any gene: 6. This CDR3 contains 14 residues. CDR3 in DNA: TGCGCCAGCAGCCTGGGACAGGGGGAAGGTGGCTACACCTTC. Translated, it gives CASSLGQGEGGYTF.

The chain has TRBV2 and TRBJ1-5; unclear D gene. CDR1 is SNHLY, CDR2 FYNNEI, per germline. CDR3 length: 13 residues. Trimming removed 6 bases at V and 9 bases at J, with 15 bases between. CDR3 in DNA: TGTGCCAGCAGCAGGCGGGAGACCGGGCCCCAGCATTTT. This codes for CASSRRETGPQHF.

This clone came up a few times. The V gene is TRBV7-2, the J gene TRBJ2-5; 9 nucleotides agree with TRBD1. This CDR3 spans 15 amino acids. V lost 2 bases, J lost 5 bases, and 6 bases stayed unmatched. Germline V gene sequence: CDR1 SGHTA, CDR2 FQGNSA. CDR3 sequence: CASSLTGGIEETQYF. CDR3 in DNA: TGTGCCAGCAGCTTAACAGGGGGCATCGAGGAGACCCAGTACTTC.

This chain connects TRBV18 to TRBJ2-7; 8 bases are a match to TRBD1. This CDR3 region has 15 residues. From germline, CDR1 is KGHSH and CDR2 LQKENI. V lost 0 bases and J lost 0; bases outside the gene matches: 1. The CDR3 DNA is TGTGCCAGCTCACCACCAGGGACAGGCTCCTACGAGCAGTACTTC. As protein: CASSPPGTGSYEQYF.

A few counts support this clone. One end of the junction varies from germline; a read error may be responsible. The chain recombines TRBV4-2 with TRBJ1-2, with a possible D match to TRBD1 (6 bases). CDR1 is LGHNA and CDR2 is YNFKEQ in the germline V gene. This CDR3 comprises 13 residues. The CDR3 protein is CATKTSRGSDLRF. In DNA form, the CDR3 reads TGTGCCACCAAAACTTCGAGGGGGAGTGACCTTCGGTTC.

This clone turned up a few times. This rearrangement joins TRBV5-6 to TRBJ2-3; 7 nucleotides align to TRBD2. Trimming removed 1 base from V and 3 bases from J; junction bases left unmatched: 8. This CDR3 region has 16 residues. From germline, CDR1 is SGHDT and CDR2 YYEEEE. This CDR3 is CASSLRGVSGTDTQYF. The CDR3 nucleotides read TGTGCCAGCAGCTTGCGGGGGGTTTCAGGGACAGATACGCAGTATTTT.

The chain employs TRBV28 and TRBJ2-7, with 8 positions matching TRBD1. This CDR3 is built from 15 residues. The junction had 10 bases not matched to a gene; V was cut back by 7 bases and J by 2 bases. Germline-derived CDR1 and CDR2 are MDHEN and SYDVKM. The CDR3 sequence is CASITPGQEAYEQYF. CDR3 DNA: TGTGCCAGCATTACCCCGGGACAGGAGGCCTACGAGCAGTACTTC.

The V and J genes are TRBV29-1 and TRBJ1-1, with 8 nucleotides matching TRBD1. CDR3 length: 13 residues. CDR1 and CDR2 from the germline V gene are SQVTM and ANQGSEA. The trim removed 4 bases at V and 3 bases at J, leaving 4 bases unmatched. The CDR3 DNA reads TGCAGCGTTGTAGAACAGGGGGACACTGAAGCTTTCTTT. It encodes CSVVEQGDTEAFF.

The V and J genes are TRBV18 and TRBJ1-1, with 8 bases aligning to TRBD1. The CDR3 spans 14 residues. The V and J ends lost 1 base and 5 bases, in that order; junction bases with no gene match: 3. Germline CDR1 KGHSH, CDR2 LQKENI. The CDR3 DNA reads as TGTGCCAGCTCACCACGACAGGGGATTACTGAAGCTTTCTTT. Its translation: CASSPRQGITEAFF.

In this sample, this clone turned up once. CDR3 protein: CASADLPGREQFF. The DNA for the CDR3 is TGTGCCAGCGCTGACTTGCCAGGGAGGGAGCAGTTCTTC. This rearrangement joins TRBV6-4 to TRBJ2-1, with a tentative D call TRBD2 (6 bases). The CDR3 sequence is 13 residues long. CDR1 is MRHNA and CDR2 is SNTAGT in the germline V gene. Trimming stripped 8 bases from V and 10 bases from J, with 18 bases between.

This clone was recorded once. The chain has TRBV27 and TRBJ2-7; TRBD1 aligns across 8 bases. The V segment lost 5 bases and the J segment 8 bases; nucleotides outside the gene matches: 8. The CDR3 is 13 residues long. Germline assignment: CDR1 MNHEY and CDR2 SMNVEV (reference sequence). CDR3 in amino acids: CASSPRTGNKQYF. The CDR3, as DNA: TGTGCCAGCAGTCCCCGGACAGGGAACAAGCAGTACTTC.

The chain combines TRBV7-9 with TRBJ2-7; 14 bases agree with TRBD2. Germline CDR1 and CDR2: SEHNR and FQNEAQ (reference sequence). There are 17 residues in the CDR3. The J segment lost 5 bases and the V segment lost 5 bases, leaving 11 bases of the junction unmatched. CDR3 sequence: CASSLYRTSGGFNEQYF. The CDR3, as DNA: TGTGCCAGCAGCCTATATAGGACTAGCGGGGGGTTCAACGAGCAGTACTTC.

The genes are TRBV5-5 and TRBJ2-7, with D uncertain. CDR3 length: 14 amino acids. CDR1 is SGHKS and CDR2 is YYEKEE in the germline V gene (reference sequence). V was shortened by 0 bases and J by 2 bases, with 9 bases between the two germline ends. CDR3 sequence (DNA): TGTGCCAGCAGCTTGGTTGACTTAGCCTACGAGCAGTACTTC. This codes for CASSLVDLAYEQYF.

The chain joins TRBV9 to TRBJ1-1; the match to TRBD1 covers 7 bases. After removal of 4 bases from V and 5 bases from J, the junction contained 14 bases not matched to a gene. The germline V gene encodes CDR1 SGDLS and CDR2 YYNGEE. CDR3 length equals 16 residues. CDR3 amino acids: CASSPHGAGGWTEAFF. The DNA of the CDR3 is TGTGCCAGCAGCCCCCATGGGGCAGGGGGTTGGACTGAAGCTTTCTTT.

CDR3 in DNA: TGTGCCAGCAGTGAATCGGGGGGCGGGGAGACCCAGTACTTC. This codes for CASSESGGGETQYF. The chain uses TRBV25-1 and TRBJ2-5; tentative D call: TRBD2 (7 bases). The CDR3 is 14 amino acids. The V end lost 1 base, the J end lost 5 bases, and 11 bases lay between the germline ends. CDR1 and CDR2 (germline): MGHDK, SYGVNS.

This clone showed up just once. The chain is built from TRBV27 and TRBJ2-5; no firm D call. From germline, CDR1 is MNHEY and CDR2 SMNVEV (reference sequence). The CDR3 totals 14 residues. V was cut by 2 bases and J by 2 bases, with 9 bases left in between. CDR3 sequence reads: CASSLNPSQETQYF. The CDR3 DNA follows: TGTGCCAGCAGTTTAAATCCTTCTCAAGAGACCCAGTACTTC.

J is TRBJ2-7 and V is TRBV5-1, with 7 bases lining up with TRBD1. The germline V gene has CDR1 SGHRS and CDR2 YFSETQ. CDR3 length: 17 amino acids. With V trimmed by 4 bases and J by 3 bases, 16 bases remained unmatched. The CDR3 spells CASSRTLARQGVYEQYF. CDR3 coding DNA: TGCGCCAGCAGCCGAACCCTGGCGCGACAGGGCGTCTACGAGCAGTACTTC.

The chain combines TRBV18 with TRBJ2-1; possible D gene TRBD1, 6 bases. The V end was cut by 0 bases, the J end by 6 bases, with 12 bases between. The CDR3 has 15 residues. The germline V gene has CDR1 KGHSH and CDR2 LQKENI. This CDR3 is CASSPPTTGSNEQFF. DNA for the CDR3: TGTGCCAGCTCACCACCGACGACAGGCTCCAATGAGCAGTTCTTC.

This rearrangement joins TRBV7-8 to TRBJ2-5; no clear D. The CDR3 loop spans 14 amino acids. With 1 base removed from V and 5 bases from J, the gap between germline ends came to 11 bases. Germline V gene lookup returns CDR1 SGHVS and CDR2 FQNEAQ. CDR3 DNA: TGTGCCAGCAGCTTAGGCCGATACGGGGAGACCCAGTACTTC. Protein product: CASSLGRYGETQYF.

V is TRBV7-9 and J is TRBJ1-2; no firm D call. V was shortened by 1 base and J by 4 bases, with 10 bases between the two germline ends. This CDR3 region has 14 residues. The germline V gene encodes CDR1 SEHNR and CDR2 FQNEAQ (reference sequence). CDR3 nucleotide sequence: TGTGCCAGCAGCTTAGAGGGAGTTTCCTATGGCTACACCTTC. Residues: CASSLEGVSYGYTF.

The chain carries TRBV30 and TRBJ2-3, with D possibly TRBD2 on 6 matching bases. V was cut by 0 bases and J by 3 bases, with 16 bases left in between. The CDR3 loop spans 16 amino acids. CDR1 and CDR2 (germline): GTSNPN, SVGIG (reference sequence). The CDR3 sequence: CAWSVLGPGRTDTQYF. CDR3 DNA: TGTGCCTGGAGTGTTCTAGGGCCAGGGAGGACAGATACGCAGTATTTT. The whole variable domain, filled in from reference TRBV30 and TRBJ2-3, reads SQTIHQWPATLVQPVGSPLSLECTVEGTSNPNLYWYRQAAGRGLQLLFYSVGIGQISSEVPQNLSASRPQDRQFILSSKKLLLSDSGFYLCAWSVLGPGRTDTQYFGPGTRLTVL.

The V call is TRBV13, the J call TRBJ2-5, with 7 nucleotides matching TRBD2. CDR1 is PRHDT, CDR2 FYEKMQ, per germline (reference sequence). The CDR3 consists of 14 residues. The trim removed 4 bases at V and 2 bases at J, leaving 4 bases unmatched. CDR3 DNA: TGTGCCAGCAGCTCCCGGACTAGACAAGAGACCCAGTACTTC. This codes for CASSSRTRQETQYF.

CDR3 region: CASSQGSGGYNEQFF. The CDR3 coding sequence is TGTGCCAGCAGCCAAGGTAGCGGGGGATACAATGAGCAGTTCTTC. V usage is TRBV4-2 and J usage is TRBJ2-1; 9 bases agree with TRBD2. The length of the CDR3 is 15 residues. V lost 1 base, J lost 4 bases, and 2 bases stayed unmatched. The germline V gene encodes CDR1 LGHNA and CDR2 YNFKEQ.

The CDR3 sequence: CASSLEGMVFDEQFF. The CDR3 DNA sequence: TGTGCCAGCAGCTTGGAGGGTATGGTATTTGATGAGCAGTTCTTC. This rearrangement joins TRBV6-5 to TRBJ2-1, with D tentatively TRBD2 (6 bases). The CDR3 covers 15 residues. Germline V gives CDR1 MNHEY, CDR2 SVGAGI. V was trimmed by 6 bases and J by 8 bases, leaving 20 bases between them.

This clone was detected a few times. The V and J genes are TRBV29-1 and TRBJ1-2; unclear D gene. Germline CDR1 is SQVTM and CDR2 is ANQGSEA. V shed 4 bases and J shed 6 bases, with 12 bases lying between them. There are 12 residues in the CDR3. In DNA, the CDR3 is TGCAGCGTTGTGGCACCCCCCCATGGCTACACCTTC. It yields the protein CSVVAPPHGYTF. Filled out from reference TRBV29-1 and TRBJ1-2, the complete variable domain reads SAVISQKPSRDICQRGTSLTIQCQVDSQVTMMFWYRQQPGQSLTLIATANQGSEATYESGFVIDKFPISRPNLTFSTLTVSNMSPEDSSIYLCSVVAPPHGYTFGSGTRLTVV.